These 6 T cell receptor beta chains were all obtained from the same sample, sequenced in a study. TCRdb independently ran MiXCR on the 5' RACE reads; one entry per CDR3 protein. The data show about 50,000 distinct CDR3 sequences, about 15% seen once. Sequencing was performed on naive CD4+ T cells sorted from blood. Stated subset: naive CD4+ T cells, CD4+CD45RA+CD25-. These receptors were collected from a female donor with breast cancer.

V gene TRBV9 combines with J gene TRBJ1-4; 7 nucleotides align to TRBD1. The V gene's germline CDR1 is SGDLS and CDR2 YYNGEE. The CDR3 consists of 15 residues. With V trimmed by 7 bases and J by 6 bases, 12 bases remained unmatched. The CDR3 DNA sequence: TGTGCCAGCGGTGTAGGAGGGGGCTTTCATGAAAAACTGTTTTTT. Protein sequence: CASGVGGGFHEKLFF.

The chain has TRBV5-1 and TRBJ2-2; the D is unclear. Trimming took 4 bases from V and 6 from J, leaving 10 bases between them. This CDR3 has 13 residues. Germline CDR1 is SGHRS and CDR2 is YFSETQ. CDR3 region: CASSVDLAGELFF. In nucleotides, the CDR3 is TGCGCCAGCAGCGTCGACTTAGCCGGGGAGCTGTTTTTT.

This clonotype was counted ten times or more. The chain is built from TRBV5-1 and TRBJ1-1; D gene uncertain. CDR3 length: 15 residues. Germline CDR1 reads SGHRS; CDR2 reads YFSETQ. Trimming stripped 0 bases from V and 4 bases from J, with 13 bases between. CDR3 residues: CASSLAGAEGTEAFF. CDR3 nucleotides: TGCGCCAGCAGCTTGGCGGGCGCTGAAGGCACTGAAGCTTTCTTT.

This clonotype was detected only a few times. The chain carries TRBV9 and TRBJ2-5; TRBD2 matches at 13 bases. This CDR3 has 16 residues. V trimming: 2 bases; J trimming: 5 bases; junction bases outside the gene matches: 6. Germline V gene lookup returns CDR1 SGDLS and CDR2 YYNGEE. For the CDR3, the DNA is TGTGCCAGCAGCGTGGATGGACTAGCGGGAGTTGAGACCCAGTACTTC. This sequence encodes CASSVDGLAGVETQYF.

A few counts support this clonotype. The V call is TRBV7-8, the J call TRBJ1-5, with 7 bases identical to TRBD1. The germline gives CDR1 SGHVS, CDR2 FQNEAQ. The CDR3 runs to 15 residues. J gave up 4 bases and V 5 bases, and 8 bases lay outside the gene matches. The CDR3 here is CASSPTTGYNQPQHF. In nucleotides, the CDR3 is TGTGCCAGCAGCCCCACGACAGGGTATAATCAGCCCCAGCATTTT.

This clonotype was counted ten times or more. The chain couples TRBV6-5 to TRBJ2-1, with 8 bases aligning to TRBD2. This CDR3 comprises 16 residues. Germline trimming cut 6 bases from V and 5 bases from J; bases unmatched to any gene: 12. Per germline, CDR1 MNHEY and CDR2 SVGAGI. CDR3 in amino acids: CASSPRTSLLNNEQFF. The CDR3, as DNA: TGTGCCAGCAGCCCTAGGACTAGCCTATTAAACAATGAGCAGTTCTTC.